This T cell receptor beta chain was obtained from a study of identical twins. Findings and limits, study-wide: Models underestimated TCR alpha sharing (out-of-frame) in monozygotic twins. Beta clonotypes that were abundant in cord blood contained fewer insertions, a pattern absent from memory repertoires.

Each CDR3 protein is one row after TCRdb ran MiXCR on the 5' RACE reads. The table includes about 260,000 distinct CDR3 sequences, roughly 7% detected once. The CDR3 runs to 14 residues. Trimming stripped 2 bases from V and 2 bases from J, with 4 bases between. In germline, CDR1 is MNHEY, CDR2 SMNVEV (reference sequence). This clonotype was seen a handful of times. Its cognate antigen is unknown. Another study also made use of these data, one on yellow fever vaccine responses in identical twins.

The TCR comes from a woman between 18 and 29 years old in good health. The chain uses TRBV27 and TRBJ2-6, with D unclear. Sample: memory (CD45RO+) T cells sorted from blood. The CDR3 bases are TGTGCCAGCAGTTTAGTAGCTGGGGCCAACGTCCTGACTTTC. Protein sequence: CASSLVAGANVLTF.